This T cell receptor (beta chain) was recorded in a study of glioma-infiltrating T cells. Germline V gene lookup returns CDR1 DFQATT and CDR2 SNEGSKA (reference sequence). V was shortened by 1 base and J by 1 base, with 5 bases between the two germline ends. The CDR3 runs 13 residues. The study, taken as a whole, reports: CDR3 overlap between tissue and blood was very small. Above-expected tissue-blood divergence occurred in all gliomas, most in low-grade ones.

This clonotype has ten or more counts. Its antigen remains unidentified. TCR alpha and beta CDR3 regions were amplified from RNA using iRepertoire nested multiplex PCR. One-step reverse transcription and amplification started from around 100-400 ng of tissue mRNA or PBMC total RNA. In TCRdb, the multiplex PCR reads were re-called with MiXCR into one record per CDR3 protein. Of fewer than 200,000 distinct CDR3 sequences listed, over 25% are singletons. Sequencing was carried out using glioma tissue, nonneoplastic brain tissue, or PBMCs (not recorded which). This chain joins TRBV20-1 and TRBJ2-1; TRBD2 is a possible D gene (5 bases). This TCR was recovered from a human donor with low-grade glioma or glioblastoma, undergoing nonglioma brain surgery, or in good health (not recorded which). The CDR3 sequence is CSARGRSYNEQFF. As DNA, the CDR3 is TGCAGTGCTAGAGGGAGGTCCTACAATGAGCAGTTCTTC.